The rows below give T cell receptor beta chains drawn from one sample of a study of blood T cell repertoires in COVID-19. TCRdb's copy holds only in-frame clones and misses some; the assay was immunoSEQ multiplex PCR. This sample has 95,000 to 100,000 clones; 85% occur once, and the top ten carry about 1.8%. Sample: peripheral blood. The receptors originated from a woman in her seventies with active or convalescent COVID-19. Both conserved end residues are part of each CDR3. The order of the fields is V gene, clone size, D gene, J gene, CDR3 DNA, CDR3 protein. The D gene is left open where the match is weak. Clone size is given for some rows only: seen once, a few or many times, or a class if the clone is expanded.

TRBV30,-,-,TRBJ1-2,TGTGCCTGGAGTGTAATCAGGGGCTATGGCTACACCTTC,CAWSVIRGYGYTF
TRBV7-2,-,TRBD1,TRBJ2-7,TGTGCCAGCAGCTCGGGACAGACCTACGAGCAGTACTTC,CASSSGQTYEQYF
TRBV3-1/TRBV3-2,-,-,TRBJ2-1,TGTGCCAGCAGCCAAAGAGGGCGACTATTGGATGAGCAGTTCTTC,CASSQRGRLLDEQFF
TRBV5-1,-,TRBD2,TRBJ2-2,TGCGCCAGCAGCTCCGGGGGGAGCACCGGGGAGCTGTTTTTT,CASSSGGSTGELFF
TRBV2,-,TRBD1,TRBJ2-7,TGTGCCAGCAGGAGACAGGGGGACTCCTACGAGCAGTACTTC,CASRRQGDSYEQYF
TRBV27,-,-,TRBJ2-7,TGTGCCAGCAGTTTAGGGTCGAAGGAGGTAGGCTACGAGCAGTACTTC,CASSLGSKEVGYEQYF
TRBV5-4,-,TRBD2,TRBJ2-5,TGTGCCATGCGGTTAGCGGGGACCCACCAAGAGACCCAGTACTTC,CAMRLAGTHQETQYF
TRBV4-2,-,-,TRBJ2-7,TGTGCCAGCAGCCAAGGGACAGAGAAGGGCTACGAGCAGTACTTC,CASSQGTEKGYEQYF
TRBV3-1/TRBV3-2,once,-,TRBJ1-5,TGTGCCAGCAGCCAAGGCCAGAATCAGCCCCAGCATTTT,CASSQGQNQPQHF
TRBV19,-,TRBD1,TRBJ2-5,TGTGCCAGTAGTATAGCCGGGACAGGGTACCAAGAGACCCAGTACTTC,CASSIAGTGYQETQYF
TRBV27,once,TRBD1,TRBJ1-1,TGTGCCAGCAGTTTAGACAGGGATGCCACTGAAGCTTTCTTT,CASSLDRDATEAFF
TRBV30,few,-,TRBJ1-3,TGTGCCTGGAGTTTGTACTCTGGAAACACCATATATTTT,CAWSLYSGNTIYF
TRBV5-1,-,TRBD2,TRBJ2-5,TGCGCCAGCAGCTTCCTAGCGGGAGGGTCACAAGAGACCCAGTACTTC,CASSFLAGGSQETQYF
TRBV11-2,-,-,TRBJ1-1,TGTGCCAGCAGCCCATATGGTCCAGGGACTGAAGCTTTCTTT,CASSPYGPGTEAFF
TRBV5-1,-,TRBD1,TRBJ1-4,TGCGCCAGCAGCACGGGACAGGGTAATGAAAAACTGTTTTTT,CASSTGQGNEKLFF
TRBV7-2,-,-,TRBJ1-5,TGTGCCAGCAGCTCACAGGGATTCGATCAGCCCCAGCATTTT,CASSSQGFDQPQHF
TRBV3-1/TRBV3-2,-,TRBD2,TRBJ2-3,TGTGCCAGCAGCCAAGAGTGGACTAGCCCCGATACGCAGTATTTT,CASSQEWTSPDTQYF
TRBV4-1,-,TRBD2,TRBJ2-3,TGCGCCAGCAGCAAAGATCCTGCTAGCGGGGTCCCAGATACGCAGTATTTT,CASSKDPASGVPDTQYF
TRBV7-9,-,TRBD2,TRBJ2-5,TGTGCCAGCTCCCGACTAGCGGGGGCTGAAGAGACCCAGTACTTC,CASSRLAGAEETQYF
TRBV18,few,-,TRBJ1-2,TGTGCCAGCTCACCGGCAGGGGTCAACTATGGCTACACCTTC,CASSPAGVNYGYTF